Reported below is one TCR beta chain. Its antigen is as yet unknown. The CDR3 totals 15 residues. V dropped 4 bases and J dropped 0 bases, with 10 bases sitting between them. Germline lookup yields CDR1 MNHNS and CDR2 SASEGT. Repertoires were generated with immunoSEQ multiplex PCR, while TCRdb's copy carries only in-frame clones and drops some. Of 100,000 to 150,000 clones in the sample, roughly 80% were seen once. Time point reported: baseline pretreatment blood. Treatment reported: 15 Gy SBRT to primary tumor, nephrectomy 4 weeks later. Radiation-treated patients gave blood at baseline, week 2 and week 4. The patient's renal cell carcinoma had clear cell pathology. This record belongs to a study of radiation and T cells in renal cell carcinoma. Study in general: Nephrectomy followed 15 Gy stereotactic body radiation by 4 weeks.

Overall study findings and caveats: From baseline, blood top tumor clonotypes peaked at 2 weeks post-radiation.

V and J are TRBV6-1 and TRBJ2-1, with D possibly matching TRBD1 (6 bases). The sequenced sample was blood, obtained from a patient whose treatment included radiotherapy and nephrectomy. The receptor comes from a woman between 55 and 75 years old with renal cell carcinoma. CDR3 nucleotide sequence: TGTGCCAGCAGTGTCGGGACAAGCTCCTACAATGAGCAGTTCTTC. Amino acid sequence: CASSVGTSSYNEQFF.